One and the same sample provided the 8 T cell receptor beta chains below, sequenced in a study of T cells in Graves' hyperthyroidism and ophthalmopathy. Amplification targeted TCR beta CDR3 regions from RNA transcripts. First-round RT-PCR with HTBI primers amplified the TCR CDR3 region. TCRdb recomputed calls from the multiplex PCR reads with MiXCR, one row per CDR3 protein. Of hundreds of thousands of distinct CDR3 sequences listed, roughly 15% are singletons. Sequencing was done on a sample of blood. Every receptor here comes from a woman aged 40 to 50 with Graves' ophthalmopathy.

This clonotype was detected many times. The rearrangement links TRBV27 to TRBJ1-1; D unresolved. The germline V gene encodes CDR1 MNHEY and CDR2 SMNVEV (reference sequence). V was trimmed by 2 bases and J by 4 bases, leaving 8 bases between them. The CDR3 has 13 amino acids. The CDR3 region has the DNA TGTGCCAGCAGTTTAGAGGGAAGCACTGAAGCTTTCTTT. Protein product: CASSLEGSTEAFF.

This clonotype has ten or more counts. The rearrangement uses TRBV27 and TRBJ1-1; TRBD1 might be the D (5 bases). V was trimmed by 6 bases and J by 1 base, leaving 15 bases between them. The germline V gene has CDR1 MNHEY and CDR2 SMNVEV (reference sequence). The CDR3 has 15 amino acids. CDR3 sequence: CASSKGVVGNTEAFF. The CDR3 nucleotides are TGTGCCAGCAGCAAAGGGGTGGTAGGGAACACTGAAGCTTTCTTT.

This clonotype was observed many times. The chain is built from TRBV20-1 and TRBJ1-1, with 7 nucleotides matching TRBD1. The V gene end was trimmed by 6 bases and the J gene end by 0 bases; junction bases not matched to a gene: 10. The CDR3 totals 15 residues. CDR1 and CDR2 from the germline V gene are DFQATT and SNEGSKA (reference sequence). CDR3 DNA sequence: TGCAGTGCGACCCTACCGGGACAGATGAACACTGAAGCTTTCTTT. It specifies CSATLPGQMNTEAFF.

This clonotype was recorded many times. This chain links TRBV2 with TRBJ1-2; tentative D call: TRBD1 (5 bases). This CDR3 region has 12 residues. Per germline, CDR1 SNHLY and CDR2 FYNNEI. Trimming left V 3 bases short and J 5 bases short, with 7 bases between. The CDR3 coding sequence is TGTGCCAGCAGTGACGGGGGGTATGGCTACACCTTC. Protein: CASSDGGYGYTF.

This clonotype was picked up many times. This chain uses TRBV28 with TRBJ1-3; D gene unclear. Germline V gene data show CDR1 as MDHEN and CDR2 as SYDVKM. This CDR3 is 13 amino acids long. V dropped 3 bases and J dropped 4 bases, with 7 bases sitting between them. CDR3 DNA: TGTGCCAGCAGTTTGGCGAGGGGAAACACCATATATTTT. Protein: CASSLARGNTIYF.

In this sample, this clonotype turned up a few times. V gene TRBV5-6 combines with J gene TRBJ1-5, with TRBD1 matching over 9 bases. Unmatched junction bases numbered 5, after V lost 0 bases and J lost 7 bases. This CDR3 is 15 amino acids long. Germline CDR1 reads SGHDT; CDR2 reads YYEEEE. CDR3 in amino acids: CASSLGGQGWQPQHF. The DNA for the CDR3 is TGTGCCAGCAGCTTGGGGGGACAGGGATGGCAGCCCCAGCATTTT.

This clonotype came up many times. The V and J genes are TRBV28 and TRBJ1-1; weak D call: TRBD1 (5 bases). The CDR3 is made up of 10 amino acids. Germline CDR1 and CDR2: MDHEN and SYDVKM. Trimming removed 5 bases from V and 7 bases from J, with 5 bases in between. CDR3 loop: CASSRGEAFF. CDR3 sequence (DNA): TGTGCCAGCAGTAGGGGTGAAGCTTTCTTT.

This chain uses TRBV7-6 with TRBJ2-1, with D unresolved. CDR3 length: 13 amino acids. V dropped 1 base and J dropped 6 bases, with 7 bases sitting between them. Germline assignment: CDR1 SGHVS and CDR2 FNYEAQ. The CDR3 DNA reads as TGTGCCAGCAGCTTAGTACCGCCCAATGAGCAGTTCTTC. Amino acids: CASSLVPPNEQFF. Drawing the rest from reference TRBV7-6 and TRBJ2-1, the complete variable domain is GAGVSQSPRYKVTKRGQDVALRCDPISGHVSLYWYRQALGQGPEFLTYFNYEAQQDKSGLPNDRFSAERPEGSISTLTIQRTEQRDSAMYRCASSLVPPNEQFFGPGTRLTVL.